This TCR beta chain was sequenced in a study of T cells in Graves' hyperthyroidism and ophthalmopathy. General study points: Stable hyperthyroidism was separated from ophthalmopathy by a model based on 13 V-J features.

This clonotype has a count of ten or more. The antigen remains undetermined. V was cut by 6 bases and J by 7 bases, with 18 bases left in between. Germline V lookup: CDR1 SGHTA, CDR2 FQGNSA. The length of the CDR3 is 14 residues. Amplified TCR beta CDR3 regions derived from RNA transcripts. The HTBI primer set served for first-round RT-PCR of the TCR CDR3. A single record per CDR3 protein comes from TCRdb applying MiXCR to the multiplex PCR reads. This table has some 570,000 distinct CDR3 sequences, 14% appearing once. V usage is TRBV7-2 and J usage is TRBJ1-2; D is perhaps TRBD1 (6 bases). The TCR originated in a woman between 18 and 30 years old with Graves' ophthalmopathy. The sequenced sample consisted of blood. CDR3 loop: CASRLTTGSGGYTF. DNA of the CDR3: TGTGCCAGCAGACTCACAACAGGGAGCGGTGGCTACACCTTC.